These 8 T cell receptor beta chains came from one sample sequenced in a study of cytomegalovirus exposure and HLA in healthy donors. Vbeta (60) and Jbeta (13) primers were used in the PCR. The method was immunoSEQ multiplex PCR; TCRdb's version includes in-frame clones alone and lacks a portion of them. There are about 160,000 clones in the sample; 75% to 85% occur only once, and under 15% lies in the top ten. The sequenced sample was PBMCs. The receptors shown here come from a woman aged 45-59 years in good health and CMV-seronegative.

The chain recombines TRBV11-2 with TRBJ2-3; a weak D match, TRBD2 (6 bases). The germline gives CDR1 SGHAT, CDR2 FQNNGV. The germline V and J ends were trimmed by 5 bases and 2 bases, with 11 bases remaining between them. The CDR3 sequence is 14 residues long. This CDR3 reads CASSPGLITDTQYF. The CDR3 coding sequence is TGTGCCAGCAGCCCGGGACTCATCACAGATACGCAGTATTTT. Looking up the rest from reference TRBV11-2 and TRBJ2-3 gives the full variable domain: EAGVAQSPRYKIIEKRQSVAFWCNPISGHATLYWYQQILGQGPKLLIQFQNNGVVDDSQLPKDRFSAERLKGVDSTLKIQPAKLEDSAVYLCASSPGLITDTQYFGPGTRLTVL.

This clone was recorded a few times. For the CDR3, the DNA is TGTGCCAGCGCGCTAGCCCGGCACTCGAACACTGAAGCTTTCTTT. Protein product: CASALARHSNTEAFF. The V gene is TRBV7-8, the J gene TRBJ1-1; D gene ambiguous. The CDR3 has 15 residues. Between the trimmed V and J ends, which lost 8 bases and 1 base, there was a span of 17 bases. CDR1 and CDR2 from the germline V gene are SGHVS and FQNEAQ.

The V and J genes are TRBV10-1 and TRBJ2-7; possible D gene TRBD1, 6 bases. The germline V gene encodes CDR1 WNHNN and CDR2 SYGVQD (reference sequence). Trimming took off 6 bases at V and 5 bases at J, with 14 bases between the two ends. The CDR3 has 13 amino acids. The CDR3 DNA follows: TGCGCCAGCAGACACAGGGAACCCCACGAGCAGTACTTC. Translation gives CASRHREPHEQYF.

V is TRBV30 and J is TRBJ2-5; 7 bases are a match to TRBD1. The CDR3 runs 14 residues. The germline V gene encodes CDR1 GTSNPN and CDR2 SVGIG (reference sequence). V shed 4 bases and J 6 bases; nucleotides not matched to a gene: 11. The CDR3 nucleotides read TGTGCCTGGACCTGGGGTCAGGGGGTAAAGACCCAGTACTTC. Encoded protein: CAWTWGQGVKTQYF. Variable domain in full (rest from reference TRBV30 and TRBJ2-5): SQTIHQWPATLVQPVGSPLSLECTVEGTSNPNLYWYRQAAGRGLQLLFYSVGIGQISSEVPQNLSASRPQDRQFILSSKKLLLSDSGFYLCAWTWGQGVKTQYFGPGTRLLVL.

The rearrangement joins TRBV4-3 to TRBJ2-7; weak D call: TRBD1 (5 bases). V lost 0 bases and J lost 2, with 11 bases in between. The CDR3 has 15 residues. The V gene's germline CDR1 is LGHNA and CDR2 YSLEER. CDR3: CASSQDHQGPYEQYF. The CDR3 nucleotides are TGCGCCAGCAGCCAAGATCACCAGGGCCCCTACGAGCAGTACTTC.

The chain carries TRBV12-1 and TRBJ2-2; the listed D gene, TRBD2, was not tested against the DNA. TRBV12-1 is assigned pseudogene status. This CDR3 is 16 amino acids long. CDR3 DNA sequence: TGTGCCAGCAGCTTTCTGTTCCCCTCGAACACCGGGGAGCTGTTTTTT. Translating gives CASSFLFPSNTGELFF.

The chain has TRBV29-1 and TRBJ1-2, with D tentatively TRBD1 (6 bases). CDR1 is SQVTM and CDR2 is ANQGSEA in the germline V gene. Between the trimmed V and J ends, which lost 3 bases and 7 bases, there was a span of 15 bases. The CDR3 is 13 residues long. The CDR3 loop reads CSVEIGGGRGYTF. For the CDR3, the DNA is TGCAGCGTTGAGATTGGTGGGGGCCGTGGCTACACCTTC. Full variable domain (outside the CDR3, taken from reference TRBV29-1 and TRBJ1-2): SAVISQKPSRDICQRGTSLTIQCQVDSQVTMMFWYRQQPGQSLTLIATANQGSEATYESGFVIDKFPISRPNLTFSTLTVSNMSPEDSSIYLCSVEIGGGRGYTFGSGTRLTVV.

This clone was counted between two and nine times. The V gene is TRBV6-1, the J gene TRBJ1-5; no firm D call. Germline V gene lookup returns CDR1 MNHNS and CDR2 SASEGT. Between the trimmed V and J ends, which lost 2 bases and 8 bases, there was a span of 13 bases. The CDR3 has 14 residues. CDR3 loop: CASSEPGSSEPQHF. The CDR3 nucleotides are TGTGCCAGCAGTGAACCGGGGAGCTCTGAGCCCCAGCATTTT.